Detailed here is one T cell receptor beta chain. The data belong to a study of blood T cell repertoires in COVID-19. The overall study: Some COVID-19 samples were acute and others convalescent; all came from the United States, Italy and Spain.

Germline CDR1 reads SGHTA; CDR2 reads FQGNSA. The CDR3 is made up of 15 amino acids. Unmatched junction bases numbered 3, after V lost 4 bases and J lost 0 bases. Method: immunoSEQ multiplex PCR; TCRdb's copy keeps in-frame clones and lacks some. The table has under 150,000 clones, 80% seen once. This clonotype was sampled from a man between 65 and 85 years old with acute or convalescent COVID-19. The gene calls are TRBV7-2 and TRBJ1-2; 9 nucleotides match TRBD1. The sequenced material came from peripheral blood. The CDR3 sequence: CASSYRDRANYGYTF. The DNA for the CDR3 is TGTGCCAGCAGCTACCGGGACAGGGCTAACTATGGCTACACCTTC. The entire variable domain, with the rest obtained from reference TRBV7-2 and TRBJ1-2, is as follows: GAGVSQSPSNKVTEKGKDVELRCDPISGHTALYWYRQSLGQGLEFLIYFQGNSAPDKSGLPSDRFSAERTGGSVSTLTIQRTQQEDSAVYLCASSYRDRANYGYTFGSGTRLTVV.